This T cell receptor (beta chain) is from a study of T-cell reconstitution after alpha-beta-depleted transplantation in children. As it was prepared, the TCRbeta library received unique molecular identifiers. Each CDR3 protein is one row after TCRdb ran MiXCR on the PCR reads. The sample includes around 360,000 distinct CDR3 sequences, 10% of them seen just once. Trimming removed 1 base from V and 6 bases from J, with 16 bases in between. This CDR3 region has 15 residues. CDR1 and CDR2 (germline): DFQATT, SNEGSKA (reference sequence). The sequences come from PBMCs from the stem cell graft donor, collected from the stem cell graft. The rearrangement links TRBV20-1 to TRBJ2-1, with D possibly matching TRBD1 (7 bases). The sequence came from a human donor who donated a stem cell graft to a child with acute lymphoblastic leukemia. This chain's CDR3 is CSARVVAGQTNEQFF. The CDR3 DNA is TGCAGTGCTAGAGTAGTGGCGGGACAGACCAATGAGCAGTTCTTC.